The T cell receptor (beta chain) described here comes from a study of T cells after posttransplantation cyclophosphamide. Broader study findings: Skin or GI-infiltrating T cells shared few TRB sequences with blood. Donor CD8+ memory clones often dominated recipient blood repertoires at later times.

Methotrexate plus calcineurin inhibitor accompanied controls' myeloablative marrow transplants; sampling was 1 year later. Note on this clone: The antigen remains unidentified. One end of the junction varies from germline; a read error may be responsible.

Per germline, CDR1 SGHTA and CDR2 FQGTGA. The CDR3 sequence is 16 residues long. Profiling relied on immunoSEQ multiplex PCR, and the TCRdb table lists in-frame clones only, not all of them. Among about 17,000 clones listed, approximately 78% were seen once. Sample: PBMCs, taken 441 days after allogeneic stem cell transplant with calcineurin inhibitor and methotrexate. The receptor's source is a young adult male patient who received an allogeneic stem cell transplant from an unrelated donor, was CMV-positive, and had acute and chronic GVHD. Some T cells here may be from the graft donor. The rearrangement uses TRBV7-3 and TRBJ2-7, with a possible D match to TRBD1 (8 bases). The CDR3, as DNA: TGCGCCAGCAGCCCGGAACCACAGGGGGGGCCCTACGAGCAGTACTTC. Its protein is CASSPEPQGGPYEQYF.